Sequencing of this TCR beta chain was carried out in a study of shared clonotypes between healthy human individuals. TCRdb keeps only in-frame clones here, not all; method: immunoSEQ multiplex PCR. The sample records some 2 million clones, about 95% being singletons. The CDR3 runs to 15 residues. The V gene end was trimmed by 0 bases and the J gene end by 7 bases; junction bases not matched to a gene: 8. Per germline, CDR1 MGHRA and CDR2 YSYEKL. Naive CD8 cells lacked CD45RO and underwent positive selection for CCR7, leaving out terminally differentiated effector memory CD45RA+ cells. The sample comprised naive CD8+ T cells sorted from blood. The receptor's source is a man younger than 35 in good health. The gene calls are TRBV4-1 and TRBJ2-7; 8 nucleotides line up with TRBD1. CDR3 protein: CASSQDRRTGREQYF. CDR3 coding DNA: TGCGCCAGCAGCCAAGATCGGAGGACAGGGAGGGAGCAGTACTTC.